The clone carrying this T cell receptor beta chain is medium-sized by share. The sample is drawn from a study of metastatic and nonmetastatic thyroid tumors. TCRdb reprocessed the PCR reads using MiXCR. Of more than 10,000 clones in the sample, around 29% were seen once. The V gene lost 2 bases and the J gene lost 3 bases, with 11 bases spanning the gap. CDR1 is MNHNS, CDR2 SASEGT, per germline. CDR3 size: 15 residues. Thyroid surgery was performed in patients who had received no treatment beforehand. The J gene is TRBJ2-1, the V gene TRBV6-1; a weak D match, TRBD1 (6 bases). The specimen was tumor tissue. The sequence derives from a male donor with papillary thyroid cancer or a benign thyroid nodule (not recorded which). Some clones in this sample may be carry-over from other donors' samples. The CDR3 loop reads CASSEMGANYNEQFF. Here the CDR3 DNA reads TGTGCCAGCAGTGAAATGGGGGCCAACTACAATGAGCAGTTCTTC.